A single TCR beta chain is shown here with its context. The sample is drawn from a study of shared clonotypes between healthy human individuals. Deep-level settings were used for running the assay. Ten immunoSEQ deep assay plates were used to sequence the DNA of unsorted PBMCs. Repertoires were generated with immunoSEQ multiplex PCR, while TCRdb's copy carries only in-frame clones and drops some. The sample has roughly 510,000 clones, almost 80% seen once. Donors comprised healthy HIV-negative adults lacking recent acute infections or vaccinations. Every donor, a Caucasian adult, lived in Nashville, Tennessee. Germline V gene sequence: CDR1 SNHLY, CDR2 FYNNEI. This CDR3 region has 14 residues. Trimming removed 10 bases from V and 8 bases from J; junction bases left unmatched: 11.

Sequences were obtained from PBMCs. The TCR sequence derives from a woman between 40 and 55 years old in good health. Some clones in this sample may be carry-over from other donors' samples. This chain uses TRBV2 with TRBJ2-1, with 10 bases that match TRBD2. CDR3 DNA sequence: TGTGCCACGACTAGCGGGCCGAACGTCGATGAGCAGTTCTTC. Protein product: CATTSGPNVDEQFF.